The 11 T cell receptor beta chains listed next were all sequenced from one sample in a study of T cell repertoires in cytomegalovirus infection. TCRdb processed the reads anew with MiXCR; each CDR3 protein has one entry. The data show 550,000 to 850,000 distinct CDR3 sequences, about 30% seen once. Their specific antigens are unknown. Sequenced material: cultured PBMCs, taken from culture after CMV antigen stimulation. The receptors derive from a human donor in good health (CMV status not recorded). Some clones in this sample may be carry-over from other donors' samples.

This clonotype was seen more than once but under ten times. The chain joins TRBV30 to TRBJ2-1; TRBD2 matches at 9 bases. This CDR3 is 14 amino acids long. Losses at the gene ends were 0 bases for V and 5 bases for J; bases not matched to a gene: 2. The germline gives CDR1 GTSNPN, CDR2 SVGIG (reference sequence). CDR3 protein: CAWSVRLADNEQFF. As DNA, the CDR3 is TGTGCCTGGAGTGTGAGACTAGCGGACAATGAGCAGTTCTTC.

This clonotype occurred a few times. V usage is TRBV2 and J usage is TRBJ2-3; no clear D gene. The length of the CDR3 is 13 residues. V was trimmed by 4 bases and J by 4 bases, leaving 9 bases between them. Germline V lookup: CDR1 SNHLY, CDR2 FYNNEI. This chain's CDR3 is CASSVGLPDTQYF. CDR3 DNA sequence: TGTGCCAGCAGTGTAGGGCTCCCAGATACGCAGTATTTT.

In this sample, this clonotype turned up a few times. The J gene is TRBJ2-3, the V gene TRBV27, with TRBD2 identical over 9 bases. After removal of 6 bases from V and 1 base from J, the junction contained 2 bases not matched to a gene. Germline CDR1 reads MNHEY; CDR2 reads SMNVEV (reference sequence). The CDR3 runs to 14 residues. CDR3: CASRIAGGTDTQYF. CDR3 sequence (DNA): TGTGCCAGCAGAATAGCGGGAGGCACAGATACGCAGTATTTT.

The chain has TRBV20-1 and TRBJ1-1; 8 nucleotides agree with TRBD1. Losses at the gene ends were 6 bases for V and 3 bases for J; bases not matched to a gene: 9. CDR3 length: 14 residues. CDR1 and CDR2 from the germline V gene are DFQATT and SNEGSKA (reference sequence). Written as DNA, the CDR3 is TGCAGTGCCGAGTCAGGGGGCGCCTACACTGAAGCTTTCTTT. This sequence encodes CSAESGGAYTEAFF.

There are a few counts of this clonotype. This chain uses TRBV12-3 or TRBV12-4 with TRBJ2-5; 9 bases fit TRBD2. This CDR3 comprises 18 residues. V lost 5 bases to trimming and J lost 2 bases; unmatched junction nucleotides: 15. The CDR3 DNA reads as TGTGCCAGCAGTATACATTTGCGGGGGGGCTCCTTGCAAGAGACCCAGTACTTC. Amino acids: CASSIHLRGGSLQETQYF.

The rearrangement joins TRBV12-3 or TRBV12-4 to TRBJ2-7; no clear D. V dropped 5 bases and J dropped 4 bases, with 9 bases sitting between them. This CDR3 contains 12 residues. The CDR3 loop reads CASSDPQYEQYF. The CDR3 DNA reads TGTGCCAGCAGTGACCCACAATACGAGCAGTACTTC.

V is TRBV5-4 and J is TRBJ2-1; 9 bases line up with TRBD2. Per germline, CDR1 SGHNT and CDR2 YYREEE (reference sequence). The V and J ends lost 0 bases and 14 bases, in that order; junction bases with no gene match: 15. The CDR3 consists of 16 residues. The CDR3 loop reads CASSLAGVAGAIREFF. The CDR3 nucleotides are TGTGCCAGCAGCTTGGCCGGGGTAGCGGGAGCCATAAGGGAGTTCTTC. Full variable domain (missing parts from reference TRBV5-4 and TRBJ2-1): ETGVTQSPTHLIKTRGQQVTLRCSSQSGHNTVSWYQQALGQGPQFIFQYYREEENGRGNFPPRFSGLQFPNYSSELNVNALELDDSALYLCASSLAGVAGAIREFFGPGTRLTVL.

This clonotype has only a few counts. The rearrangement links TRBV6-2 or TRBV6-3 to TRBJ2-7; D is unresolved. V gave up 5 bases and J gave up 0 bases, with 17 bases separating them. The CDR3 is 16 amino acids. The germline V gene encodes CDR1 MNHEY and CDR2 SVGEGT. The CDR3 DNA sequence: TGTGCCAGCAGTACCCCCCTTACGGATATCTCCTACGAGCAGTACTTC. Translated: CASSTPLTDISYEQYF.

The gene calls are TRBV2 and TRBJ2-7, with 7 positions matching TRBD1. The V gene's germline CDR1 is SNHLY and CDR2 FYNNEI. The CDR3 covers 13 residues. Germline trimming cut 6 bases from V and 7 bases from J; bases unmatched to any gene: 9. The CDR3: CASRAGGSEEQYF. The CDR3 DNA reads as TGTGCCAGCAGGGCAGGGGGATCGGAGGAGCAGTACTTC. Filled out from reference TRBV2 and TRBJ2-7, the complete variable domain reads EPEVTQTPSHQVTQMGQEVILRCVPISNHLYFYWYRQILGQKVEFLVSFYNNEISEKSEIFDDQFSVERPDGSNFTLKIRSTKLEDSAMYFCASRAGGSEEQYFGPGTRLTVT.

A note on this clonotype: One base away lies a much larger clone, so this may be a sequencing read error. The V call is TRBV7-2, the J call TRBJ2-1; tentative D call: TRBD1 (5 bases). The CDR3 covers 16 residues. V shed 5 bases and J shed 2 bases, with 16 bases lying between them. Germline loops: CDR1 SGHTA, CDR2 FQGNSA. The CDR3 region is CTSSQLDTPPYNEQFF. The CDR3 region has the DNA TGTACCAGCAGCCAATTGGACACTCCTCCCTACAATGAGCAGTTCTTC.

The chain joins TRBV6-8 to TRBJ2-7, with a weak D call TRBD2 (5 bases). The CDR3 totals 15 residues. Germline V gene sequence: CDR1 MNHGY, CDR2 SAAAGT. The V and J ends lost 6 bases and 6 bases respectively, with 21 bases between them. In nucleotides, the CDR3 is TGTGCCAGCAGCCGGGGTGGAAAAGGTTCTGGCGAGCAGTACTTC. It yields the protein CASSRGGKGSGEQYF.